The clone carrying this T cell receptor beta chain was found a few times. Antigen specificity is unknown. V lost 2 bases, J lost 1 base, and 10 bases stayed unmatched. Germline CDR1 is SGHRS and CDR2 is YFSETQ. This CDR3 region has 17 residues. The sample is drawn from a study of T-cell reconstitution after alpha-beta-depleted transplantation in children. Whole-study results and caveats: Diversity of TCRbeta at day 60 was high in some patients, arising from surviving recipient T cells and thymic progenitors. Diversity and T-cell counts at one year after transplant derived mostly from new T cells. It was reported that alpha-beta T cells came from several hundred expanded graft clones (about two months after transplant).

The authors prepared the TCRbeta library with unique molecular identifiers. TCRdb re-called the PCR reads with MiXCR, one entry per CDR3 protein. The data show a few hundred thousand distinct CDR3 sequences, more than 20% seen once. Specimen: PBMCs, collected before TCRalphabeta/CD19-depleted stem cell transplant. This receptor was taken from a boy in the first two years of life with Wiskott-Aldrich syndrome, due to receive a stem cell transplant. This chain links TRBV5-1 with TRBJ2-3; 7 bases line up with TRBD1. The CDR3 protein is CASSFHRDSTRTDTQYF. The DNA of the CDR3 is TGCGCCAGCAGCTTCCACCGGGACAGCACTCGCACAGATACGCAGTATTTT.